What follows are 25 T cell receptor beta chains derived from one specimen sequenced in a study of shared clonotypes between healthy human individuals. The repertoire was sequenced with immunoSEQ multiplex PCR; TCRdb's copy has only in-frame clones and lacks some. Here the sample spans about 1.5 million clones, roughly 96% being singletons. The specimen was naive CD4+ T cells sorted from blood. Subset: CD45RA+ positively selected. The receptors come from a man under 40 in good health.

This chain uses TRBV6-1 with TRBJ2-7; 9 bases line up with TRBD1. This CDR3 region has 13 residues. J gave up 4 bases and V 6 bases, and 4 bases lay outside the gene matches. Germline CDR1 MNHNS, CDR2 SASEGT. The CDR3, as DNA: TGTGCCAGCAGGACGACAGGGGGATACGAGCAGTACTTC. Its protein is CASRTTGGYEQYF.

The rearrangement links TRBV25-1 to TRBJ1-3; D call uncertain. Between the trimmed V and J ends, which lost 3 bases and 11 bases, there was a span of 14 bases. Germline CDR1 is MGHDK and CDR2 is SYGVNS. The CDR3 is 13 residues long. CDR3 loop: CASSDPTGIAIYF. The CDR3 nucleotides are TGTGCCAGCAGTGACCCGACGGGTATCGCCATATATTTT.

The rearrangement joins TRBV19 to TRBJ2-5; D is uncertain. Germline CDR1 is LNHDA and CDR2 is SQIVND (reference sequence). This CDR3 is built from 13 residues. V was cut by 6 bases and J by 1 base, with 9 bases left in between. This CDR3 reads CASSSRPQETQYF. The DNA of the CDR3 is TGTGCCAGTAGCAGTCGACCCCAAGAGACCCAGTACTTC.

The rearrangement uses TRBV2 and TRBJ2-5, with D perhaps TRBD2 (5 bases). The length of the CDR3 is 14 residues. V shed 5 bases and J shed 1 base, with 11 bases lying between them. The V gene's germline CDR1 is SNHLY and CDR2 FYNNEI. The CDR3 DNA reads TGTGCCAGCAGTTATACCCGGGGCCAAGAGACCCAGTACTTC. Translating it yields CASSYTRGQETQYF.

This chain joins TRBV10-3 and TRBJ1-2, with unresolved D. The CDR3 totals 15 residues. Germline CDR1 is ENHRY and CDR2 is SYGVKD. The V end lost 0 bases, the J end lost 2 bases, and 10 bases lay between the germline ends. The CDR3 here is CAISESQDPNYGYTF. The DNA for the CDR3 is TGTGCCATCAGTGAGTCGCAGGACCCAAACTATGGCTACACCTTC.

The gene calls are TRBV11-2 and TRBJ2-3; 8 nucleotides line up with TRBD2. Germline V gives CDR1 SGHAT, CDR2 FQNNGV. The CDR3 loop spans 17 amino acids. V lost 5 bases, J lost 5 bases, and 15 bases stayed unmatched. CDR3 nucleotide sequence: TGTGCCAGCAGCCCCCGGACTAGCCCCTCATCAATAGATACGCAGTATTTT. This encodes CASSPRTSPSSIDTQYF.

The V gene is TRBV18, the J gene TRBJ2-1; D is uncertain. V gave up 3 bases and J gave up 7 bases, with 10 bases separating them. The CDR3 consists of 13 residues. Germline V gene lookup returns CDR1 KGHSH and CDR2 LQKENI. The CDR3 protein is CASSPLSHNEQFF. CDR3 DNA sequence: TGTGCCAGCTCACCTCTTAGTCATAATGAGCAGTTCTTC.

The genes are TRBV4-1 and TRBJ1-2; D call uncertain. Germline CDR1 and CDR2: MGHRA and YSYEKL. The CDR3 runs to 14 residues. The germline V and J ends were trimmed by 1 base and 6 bases, with 12 bases remaining between them. The CDR3 is CASSQVVTGDGYTF. The CDR3 DNA reads as TGCGCCAGCAGCCAAGTAGTCACCGGGGATGGCTACACCTTC.

V and J are TRBV5-8 and TRBJ1-1, with D possibly being TRBD1 (6 bases). Germline CDR1 and CDR2: SGHTS and YDEGEE. The V end was cut by 1 base, the J end by 4 bases, with 14 bases between. The CDR3 has 15 amino acids. CDR3 region: CASSLQGRGSTEAFF. The CDR3 DNA is TGTGCCAGCAGCTTGCAGGGGCGCGGGAGCACTGAAGCTTTCTTT.

The chain combines TRBV7-9 with TRBJ2-1; TRBD2 matches at 9 bases. The V segment lost 3 bases and the J segment 7 bases; nucleotides outside the gene matches: 16. The CDR3 is 18 residues long. The germline V gene has CDR1 SEHNR and CDR2 FQNEAQ (reference sequence). This chain's CDR3 is CASSFRLAEVRGRNEQFF. In DNA form, the CDR3 reads TGTGCCAGCAGCTTCAGACTAGCGGAAGTAAGGGGGAGGAATGAGCAGTTCTTC.

The J gene is TRBJ2-1, the V gene TRBV10-1, with 10 positions matching TRBD2. The CDR3 runs to 14 residues. V shed 5 bases and J 6 bases; nucleotides not matched to a gene: 4. The V gene's germline CDR1 is WNHNN and CDR2 SYGVQD (reference sequence). The CDR3 coding sequence is TGCGCCAGCAGTTCCGGGACTAGCGCCAATGAGCAGTTCTTC. It encodes CASSSGTSANEQFF.

The chain joins TRBV6-6 to TRBJ2-5; 9 nucleotides agree with TRBD2. V shed 6 bases, J shed 5 bases, and the junction held 13 bases outside the gene matches. Germline CDR1 and CDR2: MNHNY and SVGAGI (reference sequence). CDR3 size: 16 residues. CDR3 amino acids: CASRTLVAGEWETQYF. Written as DNA, the CDR3 is TGTGCCAGCAGAACCCTCGTAGCGGGAGAGTGGGAGACCCAGTACTTC.

The chain uses TRBV5-8 and TRBJ2-5; 8 bases map to TRBD1. This CDR3 has 14 amino acids. V lost 3 bases to trimming and J lost 5 bases; unmatched junction nucleotides: 6. CDR1 and CDR2 from the germline V gene are SGHTS and YDEGEE. CDR3: CASSSQGAGETQYF. CDR3 DNA: TGTGCCAGCAGCTCGCAGGGGGCGGGGGAGACCCAGTACTTC.

The chain links TRBV29-1 to TRBJ2-3; TRBD1 might be the D (5 bases). V was trimmed by 6 bases and J by 3 bases, leaving 13 bases between them. The CDR3 runs 13 residues. Germline V gene sequence: CDR1 SQVTM, CDR2 ANQGSEA. Here the CDR3 reads CSVKGVRTDTQYF. CDR3 sequence (DNA): TGCAGCGTGAAAGGGGTTAGAACAGATACGCAGTATTTT.

The rearrangement joins TRBV28 to TRBJ1-2; D is unclear. CDR1 MDHEN and CDR2 SYDVKM come from the germline V gene. The CDR3 spans 14 residues. V was shortened by 5 bases and J by 4 bases, with 14 bases between the two germline ends. The CDR3: CASSPLPNGYGYTF. The CDR3 DNA follows: TGTGCCAGCAGTCCCCTTCCAAACGGCTATGGCTACACCTTC.

The chain employs TRBV7-9 and TRBJ2-3; 8 bases are shared with TRBD2. The V and J ends lost 5 bases and 2 bases, in that order; junction bases with no gene match: 6. CDR1 is SEHNR, CDR2 FQNEAQ, per germline (reference sequence). This CDR3 comprises 15 residues. The CDR3: CASSRSGTTTDTQYF. The CDR3 DNA sequence: TGTGCCAGCAGCCGTAGCGGGACAACCACAGATACGCAGTATTTT.

The chain carries TRBV5-1 and TRBJ2-5; D possibly corresponds to TRBD1 (5 bases). Germline-derived CDR1 and CDR2 are SGHRS and YFSETQ. The CDR3 sequence is 13 residues long. V was pared by 5 bases and J by 6 bases, with 14 bases between. CDR3 amino acids: CASSSPRVKTQYF. CDR3 sequence (DNA): TGCGCCAGCAGTTCTCCCAGGGTAAAGACCCAGTACTTC.

The rearrangement uses TRBV15 and TRBJ2-7; D is perhaps TRBD2 (6 bases). CDR1 is LNHNV, CDR2 YYDKDF, per germline (reference sequence). The CDR3 sequence is 16 residues long. Trimming removed 5 bases from V and 2 bases from J, with 19 bases in between. The CDR3 DNA reads as TGTGCCACCAGCTGGGTAGAGGGGTCGGGGGCCTACGAGCAGTACTTC. Amino acid sequence: CATSWVEGSGAYEQYF.

About this clone: At the DNA level, this CDR3 is encoded by other sequences in the same sample as well. The CDR3 reads CASSIRQTQETQYF. Here the CDR3 DNA reads TGTGCCAGTAGTATCCGACAGACCCAAGAGACCCAGTACTTC. The V call is TRBV19, the J call TRBJ2-5; possible D gene TRBD1, 5 bases. The CDR3 covers 14 residues. Germline values: CDR1 LNHDA, CDR2 SQIVND (reference sequence). V dropped 3 bases and J dropped 1 base, with 9 bases sitting between them.

The rearrangement joins TRBV18 to TRBJ2-7; D unclear. CDR3 length equals 15 residues. Germline loops: CDR1 KGHSH, CDR2 LQKENI. V was shortened by 3 bases and J by 1 base, with 13 bases between the two germline ends. The chain's CDR3 is CASSPQGQVSYEQYF. In DNA form, the CDR3 reads TGTGCCAGCTCACCTCAAGGCCAAGTTTCCTACGAGCAGTACTTC.

The chain recombines TRBV10-3 with TRBJ2-7, with 7 bases fitting TRBD2. The ends lost 10 bases at V and 3 bases at J; junction bases unmatched: 12. Germline V lookup: CDR1 ENHRY, CDR2 SYGVKD. The CDR3 contains 14 residues. The CDR3 is CASASIREGYEQYF. CDR3 DNA: TGTGCCAGCGCGTCGATCAGGGAGGGCTACGAGCAGTACTTC.

The gene calls are TRBV7-6 and TRBJ2-2; 8 nucleotides align to TRBD1. The CDR3 is 14 residues long. The trim removed 6 bases at V and 6 bases at J, leaving 6 bases unmatched. The germline gives CDR1 SGHVS, CDR2 FNYEAQ. CDR3 amino acids: CASRGQAVAGELFF. CDR3 nucleotide sequence: TGTGCCAGCAGGGGACAGGCGGTCGCCGGGGAGCTGTTTTTT.

The rearrangement links TRBV11-2 to TRBJ2-1; D may correspond to TRBD1 or TRBD2 (5 bases each). Trimming left V 5 bases short and J 7 bases short, with 15 bases between. In germline, CDR1 is SGHAT, CDR2 FQNNGV. This CDR3 region has 14 residues. The CDR3 loop reads CASSLAGGRNEQFF. In DNA, the CDR3 is TGTGCCAGCAGCCTAGCTGGGGGTAGAAATGAGCAGTTCTTC.

The rearrangement links TRBV7-2 to TRBJ2-1; the D gene is possibly TRBD1 (5 bases). The V gene lost 1 base and the J gene lost 10 bases, with 8 bases spanning the gap. The CDR3 is made up of 12 amino acids. Germline loops: CDR1 SGHTA, CDR2 FQGNSA. The CDR3 loop reads CASSLDDREQFF. The CDR3, as DNA: TGTGCCAGCAGCTTAGACGACAGAGAGCAGTTCTTC.

The CDR3 here is CASSITRVRGTGELFF. In DNA form, the CDR3 reads TGTGCCAGCAGCATTACCAGGGTCAGAGGCACCGGGGAGCTGTTTTTT. This chain joins TRBV7-2 and TRBJ2-2; maybe TRBD1 (5 bases). The CDR3 consists of 16 residues. Germline CDR1 reads SGHTA; CDR2 reads FQGNSA. Between the trimmed V and J ends, which lost 5 bases and 4 bases, there was a span of 17 bases.